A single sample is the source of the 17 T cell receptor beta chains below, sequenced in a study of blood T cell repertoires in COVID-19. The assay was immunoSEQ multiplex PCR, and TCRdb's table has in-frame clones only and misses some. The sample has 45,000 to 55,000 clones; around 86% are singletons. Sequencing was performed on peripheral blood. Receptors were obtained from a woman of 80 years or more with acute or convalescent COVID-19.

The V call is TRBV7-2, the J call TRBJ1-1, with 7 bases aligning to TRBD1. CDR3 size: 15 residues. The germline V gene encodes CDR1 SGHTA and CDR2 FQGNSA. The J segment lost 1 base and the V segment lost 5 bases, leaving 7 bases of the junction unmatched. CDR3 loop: CASSPRGGKNTEAFF. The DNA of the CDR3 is TGTGCCAGCAGCCCCCGAGGGGGCAAGAACACTGAAGCTTTCTTT.

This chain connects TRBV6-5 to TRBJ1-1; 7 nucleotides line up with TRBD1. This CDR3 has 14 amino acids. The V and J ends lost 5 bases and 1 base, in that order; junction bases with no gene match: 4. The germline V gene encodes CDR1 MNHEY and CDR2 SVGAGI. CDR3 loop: CASSTYRGNTEAFF. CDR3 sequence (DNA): TGTGCCAGCAGTACATACAGGGGGAACACTGAAGCTTTCTTT.

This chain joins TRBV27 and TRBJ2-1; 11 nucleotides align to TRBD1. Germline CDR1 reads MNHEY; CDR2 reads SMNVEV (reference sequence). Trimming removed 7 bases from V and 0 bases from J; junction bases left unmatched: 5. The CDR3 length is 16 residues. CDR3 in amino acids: CASNRDRGTSYNEQFF. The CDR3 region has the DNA TGTGCCAGCAACCGGGACAGGGGGACCTCCTACAATGAGCAGTTCTTC.

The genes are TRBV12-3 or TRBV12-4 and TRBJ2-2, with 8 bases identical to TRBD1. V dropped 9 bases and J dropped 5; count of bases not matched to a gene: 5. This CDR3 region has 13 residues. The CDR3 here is CASGQGGTGELFF. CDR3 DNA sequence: TGTGCCAGTGGACAGGGCGGGACCGGGGAGCTGTTTTTT.

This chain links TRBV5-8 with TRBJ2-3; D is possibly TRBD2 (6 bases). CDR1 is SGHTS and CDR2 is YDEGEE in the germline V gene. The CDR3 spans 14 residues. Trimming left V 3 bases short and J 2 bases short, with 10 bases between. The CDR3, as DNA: TGTGCCAGCAGCTGGAGGGAATCCACAGATACGCAGTATTTT. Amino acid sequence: CASSWRESTDTQYF.

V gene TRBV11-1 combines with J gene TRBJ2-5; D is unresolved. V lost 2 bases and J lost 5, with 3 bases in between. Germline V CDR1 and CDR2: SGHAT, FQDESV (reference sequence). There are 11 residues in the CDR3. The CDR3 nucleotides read TGTGCCAGCAGCTTACTGGAGACCCAGTACTTC. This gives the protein CASSLLETQYF.

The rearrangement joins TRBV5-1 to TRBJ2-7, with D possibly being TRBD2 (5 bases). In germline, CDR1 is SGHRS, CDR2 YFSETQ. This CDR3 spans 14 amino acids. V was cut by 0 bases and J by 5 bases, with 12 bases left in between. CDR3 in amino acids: CASSLEAGAHEQYF. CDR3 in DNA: TGCGCCAGCAGCTTGGAGGCGGGTGCCCACGAGCAGTACTTC.

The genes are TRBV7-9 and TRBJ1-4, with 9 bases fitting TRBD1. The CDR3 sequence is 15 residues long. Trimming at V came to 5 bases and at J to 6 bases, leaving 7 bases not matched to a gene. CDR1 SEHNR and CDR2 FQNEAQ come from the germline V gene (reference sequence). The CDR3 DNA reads TGTGCCAGCAGCAAACAGACAGGGGGATATGAAAAACTGTTTTTT. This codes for CASSKQTGGYEKLFF. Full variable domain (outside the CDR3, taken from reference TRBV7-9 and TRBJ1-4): DTGVSQNPRHKITKRGQNVTFRCDPISEHNRLYWYRQTLGQGPEFLTYFQNEAQLEKSRLLSDRFSAERPKGSFSTLEIQRTEQGDSAMYLCASSKQTGGYEKLFFGSGTQLSVL.

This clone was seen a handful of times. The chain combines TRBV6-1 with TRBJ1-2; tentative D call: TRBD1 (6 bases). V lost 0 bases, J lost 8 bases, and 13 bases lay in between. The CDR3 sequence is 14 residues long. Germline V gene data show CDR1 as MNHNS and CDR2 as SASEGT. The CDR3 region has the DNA TGTGCCAGCAGTGAAGCGGGGGGGGCGCGAGGCTACACCTTC. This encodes CASSEAGGARGYTF.

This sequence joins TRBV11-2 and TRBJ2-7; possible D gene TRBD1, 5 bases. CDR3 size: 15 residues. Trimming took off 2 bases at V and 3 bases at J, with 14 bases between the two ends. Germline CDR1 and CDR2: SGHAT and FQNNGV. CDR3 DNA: TGTGCCAGCAGCTTATCCATGATCGACAGCTACGAGCAGTACGTC. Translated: CASSLSMIDSYEQYV.

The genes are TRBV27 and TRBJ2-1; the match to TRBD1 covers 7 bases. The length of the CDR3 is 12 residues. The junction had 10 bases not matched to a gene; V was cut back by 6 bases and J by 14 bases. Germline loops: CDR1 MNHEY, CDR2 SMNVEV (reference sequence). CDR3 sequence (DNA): TGTGCCAGCAGCCCCTTTACAGGGGCTAAGTTCTTC. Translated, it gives CASSPFTGAKFF.

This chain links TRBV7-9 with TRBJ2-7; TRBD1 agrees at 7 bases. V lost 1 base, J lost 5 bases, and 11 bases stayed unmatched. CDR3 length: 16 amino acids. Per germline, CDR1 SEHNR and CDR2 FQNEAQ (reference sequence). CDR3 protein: CASSLGFMTGPHEQYF. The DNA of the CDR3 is TGTGCCAGCAGCTTAGGTTTTATGACAGGGCCCCACGAGCAGTACTTC.

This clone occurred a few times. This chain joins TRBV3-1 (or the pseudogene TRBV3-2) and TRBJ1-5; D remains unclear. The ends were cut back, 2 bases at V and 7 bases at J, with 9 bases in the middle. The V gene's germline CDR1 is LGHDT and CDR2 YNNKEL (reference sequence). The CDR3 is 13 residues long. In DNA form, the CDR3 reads TGTGCCAGCAGCCAAACGGAGGGACAGCCCCAGCATTTT. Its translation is CASSQTEGQPQHF.

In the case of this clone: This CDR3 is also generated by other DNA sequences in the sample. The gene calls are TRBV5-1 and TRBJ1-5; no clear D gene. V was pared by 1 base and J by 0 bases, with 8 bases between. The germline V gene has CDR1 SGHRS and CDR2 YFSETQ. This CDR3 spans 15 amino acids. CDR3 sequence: CASSLSGNSNQPQHF. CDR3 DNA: TGCGCCAGCAGCTTGTCGGGGAATAGCAATCAGCCCCAGCATTTT.

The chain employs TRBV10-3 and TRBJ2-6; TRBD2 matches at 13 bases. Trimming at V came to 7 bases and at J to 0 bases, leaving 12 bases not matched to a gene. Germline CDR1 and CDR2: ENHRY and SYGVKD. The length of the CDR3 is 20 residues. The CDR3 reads CAITPGLAGIRDSGANVLTF. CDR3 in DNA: TGTGCCATCACCCCGGGACTAGCGGGAATTCGGGACTCTGGGGCCAACGTCCTGACTTTC.

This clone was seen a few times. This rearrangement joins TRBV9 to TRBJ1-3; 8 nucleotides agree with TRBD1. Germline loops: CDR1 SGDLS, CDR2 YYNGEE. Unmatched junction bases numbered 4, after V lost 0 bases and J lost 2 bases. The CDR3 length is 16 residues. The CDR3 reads CASSVATGGAGNTIYF. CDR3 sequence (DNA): TGTGCCAGCAGCGTAGCTACAGGGGGGGCTGGAAACACCATATATTTT.

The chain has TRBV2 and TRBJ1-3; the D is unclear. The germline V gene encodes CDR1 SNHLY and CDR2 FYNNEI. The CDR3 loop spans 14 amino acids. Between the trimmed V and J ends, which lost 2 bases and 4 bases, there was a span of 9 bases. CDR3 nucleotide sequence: TGTGCCAGCAGTGAATGGGCTAACGGAAACACCATATATTTT. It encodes CASSEWANGNTIYF.